This T cell receptor beta chain was obtained from a study of blood T cell repertoires in COVID-19. CDR3 length equals 14 residues. The germline CDR1 and CDR2 sequences are MNHEY and SMNVEV (reference sequence). V lost 6 bases and J lost 6; bases outside the gene matches: 7. Here immunoSEQ multiplex PCR was the method, and the copy in TCRdb shows in-frame clones only, minus some. The sample includes more than 300,000 clones, around 83% of them seen just once. The receptor comes from a woman in her forties or fifties with acute or convalescent COVID-19. The sequenced material came from peripheral blood. The chain has TRBV27 and TRBJ2-7; 11 bases agree with TRBD2. The CDR3 bases are TGTGCCAGCAGAGGTAGCGGGAGGGCCGGCGAGCAGTACTTC. This gives the protein CASRGSGRAGEQYF.